The 18 T cell receptor beta chains below come from one sample, sequenced in a study of regulatory T cells in long-lasting Graves disease (dated by TCRdb to 2020 to 2023). The receptor library was made with multiplex PCR. The listed sequencing device is Illumina HiSeq 4000. To build TCR beta libraries, CDR3 regions were amplified by Arm-PCR using iRepertoire HTBI primers. TCRdb passed the public sequencing reads through fastp at Q25 and MiXCR, retaining productive beta sequences. Every distinct CDR3 protein forms one entry, paired with its most common genes and DNA. Present in this sample are roughly 500,000 distinct CDR3 sequences, roughly 13% of which were seen just once. Clones ranked in the top ten supply roughly 10% of the sample. The sample's time point, from its label and the paper: newly diagnosed GD, antithyroid drugs for less than 3 months. For both TCR sequencing and RNA sequencing, RNA was extracted from PBMCs in TRIzol.

A further study also used this sample, focusing on T cells in Graves' hyperthyroidism and ophthalmopathy.

The specimen comprised peripheral blood mononuclear cells (PBMCs), sampled at new diagnosis, from a patient treated with antithyroid drugs. The receptors derive from a man aged 25 to 40 with Graves disease. Donor details come from another sample of the same person, matched by shared clones.

Points on this clonotype: This may be a read error, as it is one base from a much larger clone. V gene TRBV5-1 combines with J gene TRBJ2-5; D is unclear. The J call may be mistaken, given a closer DNA end match to TRBJ2-1. This CDR3 is built from 16 residues. Germline V gene sequence: CDR1 SGHRS, CDR2 YFSETQ. DNA for the CDR3: TGCGCCAGCAGCTTCCGACTCAAGTTGAGCTACGATGAGCAGTTCTTC. This translates into CASSFRLKLSYDEQFF.

This clonotype showed up just a few times. The V and J genes are TRBV7-6 and TRBJ2-1; weak D call: TRBD1 (6 bases). Germline CDR1 is SGHVS and CDR2 is FNYEAQ. CDR3 length equals 16 residues. V gave up 6 bases and J gave up 0 bases, with 15 bases separating them. The CDR3 spells CASRMPGQSSYNEQFF. The CDR3 DNA reads as TGTGCCAGCAGAATGCCGGGACAAAGCTCCTACAATGAGCAGTTCTTC.

This clonotype occurred many times. This sequence joins TRBV29-1 and TRBJ1-1; no clear D. CDR1 is SQVTM, CDR2 ANQGSEA, per germline. Trimming pared 4 bases from V and 7 bases from J, leaving 13 bases between. This CDR3 has 12 amino acids. CDR3: CSVVVGWGEAFF. In DNA form, the CDR3 reads TGCAGCGTTGTCGTCGGGTGGGGTGAAGCTTTCTTT. Using reference TRBV29-1 and TRBJ1-1 for the parts outside the CDR3, the full variable domain is SAVISQKPSRDICQRGTSLTIQCQVDSQVTMMFWYRQQPGQSLTLIATANQGSEATYESGFVIDKFPISRPNLTFSTLTVSNMSPEDSSIYLCSVVVGWGEAFFGQGTRLTVV.

This clonotype has more than one count but fewer than ten. The V call is TRBV2, the J call TRBJ2-7; TRBD2 aligns across 12 bases. CDR1 is SNHLY, CDR2 FYNNEI, per germline. V lost 6 bases and J lost 5; bases outside the gene matches: 14. This CDR3 has 17 residues. CDR3 sequence (DNA): TGTGCCAGCAGGAAGGGAGGGCTAGCGGGAGGGCCCCACGAGCAGTACTTC. This encodes CASRKGGLAGGPHEQYF. The whole variable domain, filled in from reference TRBV2 and TRBJ2-7, reads EPEVTQTPSHQVTQMGQEVILRCVPISNHLYFYWYRQILGQKVEFLVSFYNNEISEKSEIFDDQFSVERPDGSNFTLKIRSTKLEDSAMYFCASRKGGLAGGPHEQYFGPGTRLTVT.

The table lists this clonotype with a count of one. A much larger clone differs by one base, so this may be a read error. The chain recombines TRBV27 with TRBJ2-3; a weak D match, TRBD1 (6 bases). Germline CDR1 and CDR2: MNHEY and SMNVEV (reference sequence). The CDR3 is 15 residues long. The CDR3 nucleotides are TGTGCCAGCAGTCAGCTTGGGGGCGTCTCCTACGAGCGGTACTTC. Its protein is CASSQLGGVSYERYF.

This clonotype was recorded at least ten times. At one boundary the junction diverges from the germline segment, which might be a read error. The genes are TRBV5-1 and TRBJ2-7; 8 bases line up with TRBD2. CDR1 and CDR2 from the germline V gene are SGHRS and YFSETQ. The CDR3 runs to 13 residues. The CDR3 is CASSLSGTYEQYF. DNA for the CDR3: TGTGCCAGCAGCCTTAGCGGGACCTACGAGCAGTACTTC.

This clonotype was counted many times. The V gene is TRBV28, the J gene TRBJ1-4; D call uncertain. CDR1 and CDR2 from the germline V gene are MDHEN and SYDVKM. This CDR3 spans 14 amino acids. V dropped 6 bases and J dropped 7 bases, with 15 bases sitting between them. CDR3 bases: TGTGCCAGCAGGGCAGGTGGCGCCGGTGAAAAACTGTTTTTT. This sequence encodes CASRAGGAGEKLFF.

This clonotype has just a few counts. A much larger clone is a single base away; this may be a read error. The rearrangement uses TRBV12-3 or TRBV12-4 and TRBJ1-2; D is unresolved. The V end lost 5 bases, the J end lost 0 bases, and 22 bases lay between the germline ends. There are 18 residues in the CDR3. The CDR3 DNA is TGTGCCAGCAGTCCCCTCCTCAGAGTGTTTACAACTAACTATGGCTACACCTTC. This gives the protein CASSPLLRVFTTNYGYTF.

This clonotype was counted only a few times. This rearrangement joins TRBV5-5 to TRBJ2-5; TRBD2 matches at 7 bases. This CDR3 comprises 20 residues. The germline V gene has CDR1 SGHKS and CDR2 YYEKEE (reference sequence). J gave up 2 bases and V 0 bases, and 19 bases lay outside the gene matches. CDR3 coding DNA: TGTGCCAGCAGCTTGGCCTGGGTAGCGGGCCTGACACCCTATCAAGAGACCCAGTACTTC. It encodes CASSLAWVAGLTPYQETQYF.

This clonotype came up many times. V usage is TRBV27 and J usage is TRBJ1-1; D possibly corresponds to TRBD1 (6 bases). Per germline, CDR1 MNHEY and CDR2 SMNVEV (reference sequence). The CDR3 has 15 residues. V lost 4 bases, J lost 5 bases, and 17 bases lay in between. The CDR3 region is CASSSLGGGETEAFF. The CDR3 DNA is TGTGCCAGCAGTTCTCTGGGCGGGGGCGAAACTGAAGCTTTCTTT.

This chain joins TRBV20-1 and TRBJ2-1, with 8 bases identical to TRBD2. Germline V lookup: CDR1 DFQATT, CDR2 SNEGSKA (reference sequence). The CDR3 extends over 18 amino acids. Trimming cost V 4 bases and J 0 bases; bases outside gene matches: 14. In DNA form, the CDR3 reads TGCAGTGCTATCAACTCGGGGGGGAGGTCAAGCTCCTACAATGAGCAGTTCTTC. It codes for CSAINSGGRSSSYNEQFF.

The table lists this clonotype with many counts. V is TRBV27 and J is TRBJ2-5; D might be TRBD2 (7 bases). The CDR3 is made up of 17 amino acids. The V end lost 3 bases, the J end lost 5 bases, and 22 bases lay between the germline ends. The germline gives CDR1 MNHEY, CDR2 SMNVEV (reference sequence). CDR3 amino acids: CASSFYIQGRALETQYF. In DNA form, the CDR3 reads TGTGCCAGCAGTTTTTACATTCAGGGGAGGGCCTTGGAGACCCAGTACTTC.

V gene TRBV7-2 combines with J gene TRBJ2-1; 14 bases agree with TRBD2. V lost 3 bases, J lost 3 bases, and 10 bases stayed unmatched. CDR1 SGHTA and CDR2 FQGNSA come from the germline V gene. The length of the CDR3 is 19 residues. The DNA of the CDR3 is TGTGCCAGCAGCTTCTCCGGGACTAGCGGGAGTCAAAGCTACAATGAGCAGTTCTTC. Its translation is CASSFSGTSGSQSYNEQFF.

The rearrangement uses TRBV11-2 and TRBJ2-5; TRBD1 might be the D (5 bases). CDR1 and CDR2 from the germline V gene are SGHAT and FQNNGV. The length of the CDR3 is 13 residues. V was shortened by 3 bases and J by 5 bases, with 10 bases between the two germline ends. The chain's CDR3 is CASSFRVGETQYF. The CDR3 DNA reads as TGTGCCAGCAGCTTCAGGGTAGGGGAGACCCAGTACTTC.

This clonotype was seen many times. J is TRBJ2-1 and V is TRBV2; TRBD2 is a possible D gene (6 bases). The germline gives CDR1 SNHLY, CDR2 FYNNEI. The V end lost 7 bases, the J end lost 1 base, and 17 bases lay between the germline ends. CDR3 length: 16 amino acids. The CDR3 region is CASKSRAGPSYNEQFF. The DNA of the CDR3 is TGTGCCAGCAAATCCCGAGCGGGCCCTTCCTACAATGAGCAGTTCTTC.

This clonotype has a count of ten or more. V and J are TRBV7-2 and TRBJ2-6, with D perhaps matching TRBD2 (5 bases). The germline V gene encodes CDR1 SGHTA and CDR2 FQGNSA. The length of the CDR3 is 15 residues. With 1 base removed from V and 2 bases from J, the gap between germline ends came to 6 bases. The CDR3 bases are TGTGCCAGCAGCTTAGGAGGGCCTGGGGCCAACGTCCTGACTTTC. Translation: CASSLGGPGANVLTF.

This clonotype was counted ten times or more. J is TRBJ2-7 and V is TRBV28; 10 positions agree with TRBD1. This CDR3 comprises 14 residues. Trimming at V came to 4 bases and at J to 2 bases, leaving 2 bases not matched to a gene. CDR1 and CDR2 from the germline V gene are MDHEN and SYDVKM. For the CDR3, the DNA is TGTGCCAGCAGTTCGGGACAGGGGCCCTACGAGCAGTACTTC. This translates into CASSSGQGPYEQYF.

The V and J genes are TRBV5-6 and TRBJ2-3; 8 bases align to TRBD2. Germline V gives CDR1 SGHDT, CDR2 YYEEEE. The CDR3 extends over 15 amino acids. Trimming cost V 4 bases and J 5 bases; bases outside gene matches: 9. CDR3 region: CASSRSGTRVDTQYF. CDR3 nucleotides: TGTGCCAGCAGCCGTTCCGGGACTAGGGTAGATACGCAGTATTTT.